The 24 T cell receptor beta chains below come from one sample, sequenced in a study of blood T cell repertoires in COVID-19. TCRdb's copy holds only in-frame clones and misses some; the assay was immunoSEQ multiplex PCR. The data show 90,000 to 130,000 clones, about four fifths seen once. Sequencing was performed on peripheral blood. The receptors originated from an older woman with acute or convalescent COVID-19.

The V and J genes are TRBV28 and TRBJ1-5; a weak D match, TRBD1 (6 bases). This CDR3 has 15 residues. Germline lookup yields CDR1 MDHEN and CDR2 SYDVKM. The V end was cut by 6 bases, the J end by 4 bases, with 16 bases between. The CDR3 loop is CASSPQGLRNQPQHF. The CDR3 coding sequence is TGTGCCAGCAGCCCTCAGGGGCTGAGGAATCAGCCCCAGCATTTT.

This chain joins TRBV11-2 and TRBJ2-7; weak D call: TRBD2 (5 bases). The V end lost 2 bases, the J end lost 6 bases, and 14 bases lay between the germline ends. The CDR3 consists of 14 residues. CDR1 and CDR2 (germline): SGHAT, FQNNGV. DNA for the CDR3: TGTGCCAGCAGCTTACGGCAGGACTCGAGCGAGCAGTACTTC. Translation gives CASSLRQDSSEQYF.

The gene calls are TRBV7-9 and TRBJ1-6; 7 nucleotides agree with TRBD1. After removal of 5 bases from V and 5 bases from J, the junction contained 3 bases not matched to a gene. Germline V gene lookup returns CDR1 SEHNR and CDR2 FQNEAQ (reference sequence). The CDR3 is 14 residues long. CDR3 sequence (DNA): TGTGCCAGCAGCGTCGGGACAGATAATTCACCCCTCCACTTT. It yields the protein CASSVGTDNSPLHF.

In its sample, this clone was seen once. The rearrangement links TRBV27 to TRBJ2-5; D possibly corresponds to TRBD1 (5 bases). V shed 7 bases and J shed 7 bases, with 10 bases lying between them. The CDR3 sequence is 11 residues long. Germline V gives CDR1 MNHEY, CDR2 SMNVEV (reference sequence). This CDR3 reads CASTSGRTQYF. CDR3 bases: TGTGCCAGCACGTCAGGGCGGACCCAGTACTTC.

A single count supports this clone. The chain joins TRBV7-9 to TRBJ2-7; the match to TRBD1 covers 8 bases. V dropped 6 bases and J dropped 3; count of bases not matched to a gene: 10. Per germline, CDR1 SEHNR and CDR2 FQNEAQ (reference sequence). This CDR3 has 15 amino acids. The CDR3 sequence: CASSLRQGSIYEQYF. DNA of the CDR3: TGTGCCAGCAGTCTTCGACAGGGGAGTATCTACGAGCAGTACTTC. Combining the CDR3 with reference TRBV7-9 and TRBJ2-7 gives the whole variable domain DTGVSQNPRHKITKRGQNVTFRCDPISEHNRLYWYRQTLGQGPEFLTYFQNEAQLEKSRLLSDRFSAERPKGSFSTLEIQRTEQGDSAMYLCASSLRQGSIYEQYFGPGTRLTVT.

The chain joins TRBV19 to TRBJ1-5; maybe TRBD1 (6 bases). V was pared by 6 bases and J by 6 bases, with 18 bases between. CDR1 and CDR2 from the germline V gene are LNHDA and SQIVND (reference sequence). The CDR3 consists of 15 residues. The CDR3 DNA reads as TGTGCCAGTAGCCCGACGGGGGGCTCGGCTCAGCCCCAGCATTTT. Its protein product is CASSPTGGSAQPQHF. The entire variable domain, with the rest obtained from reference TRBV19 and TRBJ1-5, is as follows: DGGITQSPKYLFRKEGQNVTLSCEQNLNHDAMYWYRQDPGQGLRLIYYSQIVNDFQKGDIAEGYSVSREKKESFPLTVTSAQKNPTAFYLCASSPTGGSAQPQHFGDGTRLSIL.

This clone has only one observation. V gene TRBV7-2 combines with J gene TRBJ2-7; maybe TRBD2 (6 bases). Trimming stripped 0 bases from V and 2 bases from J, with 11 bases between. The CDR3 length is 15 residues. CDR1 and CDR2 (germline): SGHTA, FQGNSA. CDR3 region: CASSLAGSGAYEQYF. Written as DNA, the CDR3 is TGTGCCAGCAGCTTAGCGGGGTCGGGGGCCTACGAGCAGTACTTC.

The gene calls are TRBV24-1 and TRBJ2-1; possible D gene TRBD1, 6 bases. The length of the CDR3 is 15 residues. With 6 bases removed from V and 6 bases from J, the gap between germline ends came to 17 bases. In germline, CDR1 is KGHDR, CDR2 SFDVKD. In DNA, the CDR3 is TGTGCCACCAGTCCCGCTGGGGGCTCTGTCAATGAGCAGTTCTTC. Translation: CATSPAGGSVNEQFF.

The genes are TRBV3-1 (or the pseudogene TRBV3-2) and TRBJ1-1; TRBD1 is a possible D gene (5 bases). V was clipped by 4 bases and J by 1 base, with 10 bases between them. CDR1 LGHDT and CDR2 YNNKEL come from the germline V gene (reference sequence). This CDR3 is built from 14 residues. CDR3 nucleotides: TGTGCCAGCAGCCCACGGGGGGAGAACACTGAAGCTTTCTTT. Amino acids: CASSPRGENTEAFF.

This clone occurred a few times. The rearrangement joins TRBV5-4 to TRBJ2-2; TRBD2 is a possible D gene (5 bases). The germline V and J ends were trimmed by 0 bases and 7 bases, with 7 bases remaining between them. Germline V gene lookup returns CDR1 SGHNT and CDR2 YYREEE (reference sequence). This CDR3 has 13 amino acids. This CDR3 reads CASSLDGVGELFF. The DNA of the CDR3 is TGTGCCAGCAGCTTGGACGGGGTCGGGGAGCTGTTTTTT.

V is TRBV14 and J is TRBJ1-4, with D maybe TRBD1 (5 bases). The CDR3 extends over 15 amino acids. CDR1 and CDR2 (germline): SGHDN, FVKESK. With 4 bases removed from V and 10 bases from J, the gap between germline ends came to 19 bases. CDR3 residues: CASSPSPLQVGKLFF. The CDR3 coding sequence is TGTGCCAGCAGCCCAAGCCCGCTACAGGTTGGAAAACTGTTTTTT.

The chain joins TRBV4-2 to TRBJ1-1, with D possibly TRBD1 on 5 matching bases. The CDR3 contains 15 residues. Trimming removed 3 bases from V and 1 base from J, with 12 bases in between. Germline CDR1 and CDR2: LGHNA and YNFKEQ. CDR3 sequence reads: CASSHLGASNTEAFF. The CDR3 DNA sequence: TGTGCCAGCAGCCACTTAGGGGCCTCGAACACTGAAGCTTTCTTT.

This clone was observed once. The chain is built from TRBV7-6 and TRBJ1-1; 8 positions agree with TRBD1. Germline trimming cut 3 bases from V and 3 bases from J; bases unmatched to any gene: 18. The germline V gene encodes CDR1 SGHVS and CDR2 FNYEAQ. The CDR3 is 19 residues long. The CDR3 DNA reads TGTGCCAGCAGCTTCCAGGGGGCGAGGGTTCATGACCCCGACACTGAAGCTTTCTTT. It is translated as CASSFQGARVHDPDTEAFF.

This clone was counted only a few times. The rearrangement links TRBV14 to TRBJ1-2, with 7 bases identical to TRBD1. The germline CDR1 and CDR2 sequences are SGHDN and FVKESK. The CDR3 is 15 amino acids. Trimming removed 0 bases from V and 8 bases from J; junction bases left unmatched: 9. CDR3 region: CASSQDRGQGVGYTF. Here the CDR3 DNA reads TGTGCCAGCAGCCAAGATCGCGGTCAGGGGGTGGGCTACACCTTC.

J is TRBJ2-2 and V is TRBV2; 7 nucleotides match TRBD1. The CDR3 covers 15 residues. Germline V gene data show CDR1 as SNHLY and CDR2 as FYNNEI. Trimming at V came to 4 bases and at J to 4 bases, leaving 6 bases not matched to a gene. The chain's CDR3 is CASSAGQVSTGELFF. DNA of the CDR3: TGTGCCAGCAGTGCCGGACAGGTTAGCACCGGGGAGCTGTTTTTT.

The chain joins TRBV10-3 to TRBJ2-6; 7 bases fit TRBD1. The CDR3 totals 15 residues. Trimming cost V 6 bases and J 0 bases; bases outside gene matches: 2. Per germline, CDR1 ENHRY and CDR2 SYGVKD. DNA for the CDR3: TGTGCCATCAGCGGGACAGCCTCTGGGGCCAACGTCCTGACTTTC. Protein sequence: CAISGTASGANVLTF.

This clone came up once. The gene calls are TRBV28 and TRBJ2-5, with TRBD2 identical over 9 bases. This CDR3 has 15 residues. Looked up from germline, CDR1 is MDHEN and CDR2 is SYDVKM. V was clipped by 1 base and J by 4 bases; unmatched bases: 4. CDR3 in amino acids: CASSLSRGGLETQYF. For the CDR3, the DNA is TGTGCCAGCAGTTTATCGCGGGGGGGCCTAGAGACCCAGTACTTC.

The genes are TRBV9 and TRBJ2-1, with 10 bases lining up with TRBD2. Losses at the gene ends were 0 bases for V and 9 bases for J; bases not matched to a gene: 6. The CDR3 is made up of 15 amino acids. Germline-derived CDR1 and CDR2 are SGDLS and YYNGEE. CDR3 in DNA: TGTGCCAGCAGCGTAGCCAGCGGGGGGGCGGTTGAGCAGTTCTTC. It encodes CASSVASGGAVEQFF.

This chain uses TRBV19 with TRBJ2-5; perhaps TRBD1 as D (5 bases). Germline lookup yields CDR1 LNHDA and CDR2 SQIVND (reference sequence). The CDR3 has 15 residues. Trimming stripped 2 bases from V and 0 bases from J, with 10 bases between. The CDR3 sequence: CASSINAGNQETQYF. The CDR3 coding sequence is TGTGCCAGTAGTATAAACGCAGGGAACCAAGAGACCCAGTACTTC.

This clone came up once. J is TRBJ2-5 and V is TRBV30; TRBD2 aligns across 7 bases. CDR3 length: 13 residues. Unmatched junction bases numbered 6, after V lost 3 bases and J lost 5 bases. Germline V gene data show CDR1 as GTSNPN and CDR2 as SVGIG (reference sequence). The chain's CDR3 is CAWSVGGWETQYF. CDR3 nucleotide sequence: TGTGCCTGGAGCGTCGGGGGGTGGGAGACCCAGTACTTC.

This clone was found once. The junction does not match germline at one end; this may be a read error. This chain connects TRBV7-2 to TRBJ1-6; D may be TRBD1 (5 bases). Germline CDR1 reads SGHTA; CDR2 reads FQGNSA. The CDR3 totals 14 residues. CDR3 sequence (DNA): TGTGCCAGCAGTTGGGGGGGAGAATTTTCATCCCTCCACTTT. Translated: CASSWGGEFSSLHF.

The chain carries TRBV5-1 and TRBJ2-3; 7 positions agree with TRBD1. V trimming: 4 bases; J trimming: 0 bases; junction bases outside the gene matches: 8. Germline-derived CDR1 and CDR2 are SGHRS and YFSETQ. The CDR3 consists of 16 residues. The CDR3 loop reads CASSSGQALSTDTQYF. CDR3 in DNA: TGCGCCAGCAGCAGTGGACAGGCCTTAAGCACAGATACGCAGTATTTT.

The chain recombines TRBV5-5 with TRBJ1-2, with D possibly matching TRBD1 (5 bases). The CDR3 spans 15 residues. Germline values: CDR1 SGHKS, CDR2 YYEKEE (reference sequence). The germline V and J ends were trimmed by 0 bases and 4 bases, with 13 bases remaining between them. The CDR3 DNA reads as TGTGCCAGCAGCTTGGGGGCAGGGCGCTTCTATGGCTACACCTTC. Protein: CASSLGAGRFYGYTF.

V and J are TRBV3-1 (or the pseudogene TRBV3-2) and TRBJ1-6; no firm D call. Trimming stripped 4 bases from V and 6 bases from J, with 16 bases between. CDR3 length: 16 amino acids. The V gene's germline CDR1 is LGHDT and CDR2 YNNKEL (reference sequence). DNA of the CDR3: TGTGCCAGCAGCCGTAGTCTACTCTCCCGTAATTCACCCCTCCACTTT. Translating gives CASSRSLLSRNSPLHF.